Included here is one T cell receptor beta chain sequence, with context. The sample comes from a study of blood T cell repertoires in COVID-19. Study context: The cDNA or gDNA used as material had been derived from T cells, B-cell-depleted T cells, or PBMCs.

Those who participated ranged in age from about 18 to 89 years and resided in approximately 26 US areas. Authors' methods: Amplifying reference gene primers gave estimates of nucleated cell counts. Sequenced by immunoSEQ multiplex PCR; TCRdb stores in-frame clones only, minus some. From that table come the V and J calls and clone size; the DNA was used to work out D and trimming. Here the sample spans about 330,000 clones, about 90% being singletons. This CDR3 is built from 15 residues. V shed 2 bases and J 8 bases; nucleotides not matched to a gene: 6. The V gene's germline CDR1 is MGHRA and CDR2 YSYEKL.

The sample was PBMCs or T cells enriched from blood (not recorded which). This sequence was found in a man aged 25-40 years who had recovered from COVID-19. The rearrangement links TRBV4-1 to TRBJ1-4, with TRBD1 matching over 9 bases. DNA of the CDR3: TGCGCCAGCAGCCAACCAGACAGGGGGAGGGAAAAACTGTTTTTT. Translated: CASSQPDRGREKLFF.